This record concerns one T cell receptor (beta chain) sequence. Germline V gene data show CDR1 as LNHDA and CDR2 as SQIVND (reference sequence). The CDR3 runs 14 residues. V was clipped by 6 bases and J by 4 bases; unmatched bases: 4. This sample was included in a study of technical replicates of blood from several donors. TCRdb's table, derived via immunoSEQ multiplex PCR, lists solely in-frame clones and lacks some. The table lists over 70,000 clones, 85% to 95% of them singletons. The chain is built from TRBV19 and TRBJ2-2; TRBD2 aligns across 8 bases. Sequenced: PBMCs. The TCR originated in a human donor in good health. Some clones in this sample may be carry-over from other donors' samples. The CDR3 protein is CASSSRGGTGELFF. CDR3 sequence (DNA): TGTGCCAGTAGCTCACGGGGGGGCACCGGGGAGCTGTTTTTT.